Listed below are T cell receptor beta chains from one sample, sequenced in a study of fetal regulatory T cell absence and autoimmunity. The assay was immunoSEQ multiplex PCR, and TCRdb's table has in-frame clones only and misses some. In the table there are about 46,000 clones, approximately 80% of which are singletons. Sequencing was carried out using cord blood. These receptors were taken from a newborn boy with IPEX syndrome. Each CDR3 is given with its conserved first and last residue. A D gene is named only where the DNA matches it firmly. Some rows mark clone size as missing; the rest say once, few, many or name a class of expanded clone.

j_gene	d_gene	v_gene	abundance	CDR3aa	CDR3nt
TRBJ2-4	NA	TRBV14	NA	CASSPQGNIQYF	TGTGCCAGCAGCCCACAGGGAAACATTCAGTACTTC
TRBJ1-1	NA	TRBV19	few	CASSMGRDTEAFF	TGTGCCAGTAGTATGGGCAGGGACACTGAAGCTTTCTTT
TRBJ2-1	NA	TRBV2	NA	CASSAETGRSNEQFF	TGTGCCAGCAGTGCTGAGACAGGTCGGTCTAATGAGCAGTTCTTC
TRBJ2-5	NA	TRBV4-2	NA	CASSQEGGLFQETQYF	TGTGCCAGCAGCCAAGAGGGGGGCCTCTTCCAAGAGACCCAGTACTTC
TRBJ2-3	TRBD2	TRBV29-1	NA	CSVGTSGSTDTQYF	TGCAGCGTTGGGACTAGCGGGAGCACAGATACGCAGTATTTT
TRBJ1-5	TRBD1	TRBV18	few	CASSRGGWQPQHF	TGTGCCAGCTCCAGGGGGGGGTGGCAGCCCCAGCATTTT
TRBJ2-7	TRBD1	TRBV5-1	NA	CASSLRTGQGAYEQYF	TGCGCCAGCAGCTTGCGCACGGGACAGGGTGCCTACGAGCAGTACTTC
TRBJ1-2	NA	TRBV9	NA	CASSPILGDGYTF	TGTGCCAGCAGCCCCATTCTGGGGGATGGCTACACCTTC
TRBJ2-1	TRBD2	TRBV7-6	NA	CASSLGREGPGQFF	TGTGCCAGCAGCTTAGGACGGGAGGGTCCGGGGCAGTTCTTC
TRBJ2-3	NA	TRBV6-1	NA	CASSEYGRSTDTQYF	TGTGCCAGCAGTGAATATGGTCGTAGCACAGATACGCAGTATTTT
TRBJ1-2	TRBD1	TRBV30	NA	CAWTGQGNYGYTF	TGTGCCTGGACGGGACAGGGGAACTATGGCTACACCTTC
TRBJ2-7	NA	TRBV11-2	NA	CASSPLGEQYF	TGTGCCAGCAGCCCCTTGGGGGAGCAGTACTTC
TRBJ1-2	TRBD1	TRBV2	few	CASSRPQGANYGYTF	TGTGCCAGCAGCCGACCCCAGGGGGCTAACTATGGCTACACCTTC
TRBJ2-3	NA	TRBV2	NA	CASMGQTTPGDTQYF	TGTGCCAGCATGGGTCAGACCACCCCAGGAGATACGCAGTATTTT